This TCR beta chain was obtained from a study of OX40 agonist ivuxolimab in advanced cancers. Regarding the complete study: Ivuxolimab was an agonistic, fully human IgG2 monoclonal antibody directed against OX40 (CD134), a costimulatory receptor. Intravenous ivuxolimab was administered to patients every 2 weeks at six dose levels: 0.01, 0.1, 0.3, 1.5, 3 and 10 mg/kg. Of the roughly 51 patients in dose escalation, about 20 had hepatocellular carcinoma, some 15 had melanoma, 9 had renal cell carcinoma and 9 had head and neck cancer. A male proportion of around 81% and a mean age of approximately 61 years, ranging from about 20 to 85, were recorded for the dose-escalation cohort. Prior anti-PD-1, anti-PD-L1 or anti-CTLA-4 therapy was permitted, and checkpoint inhibitors had been received by roughly two fifths of dose-escalation patients. Partial responses occurred in three dose-escalation patients, of whom one had hepatocellular carcinoma and two had cutaneous melanoma. The point of sequencing TCRbeta in the periphery was to test whether ivuxolimab changed TCR sequence diversity and drove clonal T-cell expansion. The paper reports the monotherapy dose-escalation portion (N of about 54 patients) of the phase I ivuxolimab trial. What the research found in general, with its limitations: The antigen specificity of the peripheral T cells that underwent clonal expansion was not determined. At doses from 0.1 to 3.0 mg/kg, clonal expansion was seen in both CD4+ and CD8+ blood T cells between baseline and week 6. Low levels of normalized T-cell clonal expansion were also seen in some nonresponding patients. In the 0.1-3.0 mg/kg groups, partial responders were among the patients with the lowest normalized peripheral clonal expansion, particularly in CD8+ T cells. After ivuxolimab, CD8+ T cells had more expanded clones than CD4+ T cells on average.

With regard to this clone: It lacks a known antigen. Nothing much larger sits one base from this clone, and base qualities are not available.

Genomic DNA was extracted from sorted cells for sequencing of the TCRbeta CDR3 region. The immunoSEQ Assay was used to sequence the TCRbeta CDR3 regions. Drawn from immuneACCESS, this table holds only the in-frame rearrangements with V and J called that TCRdb kept. Clones are partly lost; checked studies trace under half to an unresolved V gene and leave the rest unexplained. The sample contains fewer than 40,000 clones, more than 70% of them found a single time. The leading ten clones occupy 20% to 25% of the sample. The trial excluded patients who had a history of autoimmune disease or were on systemic immunosuppression. Peripheral blood for TCR sequencing was collected from all dose cohorts at baseline, on cycle 4 day 1, and on cycle 7 day 1. The samples were taken from a phase I, first-in-human, multicenter, open-label dose-escalation trial of ivuxolimab. Adults with locally advanced or metastatic melanoma, renal cell, hepatocellular, or head and neck squamous cell carcinoma were enrolled in the trial. Before TCR sequencing, CD4+ T cells and CD8+ T cells from peripheral blood were sorted into separate populations.

The sample here was CD4+ or CD8+ T cells sorted from blood, taken in a trial of the OX40 agonist ivuxolimab. This receptor was obtained from an adult with an advanced solid tumor such as melanoma, head and neck, liver or kidney cancer.

The DNA sequence is as follows: TGTGCCAGCAGTTCAGGGGCGCGAGGTGAAAAACTGTTTTTT. Its coded protein is CASSSGARGEKLFF. The rearrangement joined TRBV25-1 to TRBJ1-4, with TRBD1 as a weak D call on 6 bases. Reading the germline V gene gives CDR1 MGHDK and CDR2 SYGVNS. The CDR3 runs 14 amino acids, cysteine and phenylalanine included. The only DNA kept is the CDR3, 42 bases in frame from the first base. V is pared back by 5 bases and J by 7 bases, with 14 bases lying between the germline termini.